A single sample gave rise to the 12 T cell receptor beta chains below, sequenced in a study of CD8 T cells in ankylosing spondylitis. TCRdb reprocessed the 5' RACE reads with MiXCR, giving one entry per CDR3 protein. Of approximately 240,000 distinct CDR3 sequences in the sample, about 10% were seen once. Sequencing used blood, either unsorted or a sorted T cell fraction (not recorded which). The receptors stem from a male donor with ankylosing spondylitis or in good health (not recorded which).

About this clonotype: This clone may be a read error of a much larger clone one base away. The chain links TRBV20-1 to TRBJ2-1, with TRBD1 identical over 7 bases. Trimming cost V 7 bases and J 1 base; bases outside gene matches: 7. The CDR3 is 14 residues long. The germline V gene has CDR1 DFQATT and CDR2 SNEGSKA (reference sequence). CDR3 sequence reads: CSVTRQGSYNEQFF. DNA for the CDR3: TGCAGTGTTACACGACAGGGATCCTACAATGAGCAGTTCTTC.

This clonotype has at least ten counts. The rearrangement links TRBV6-1 to TRBJ1-4; unclear D gene. Germline loops: CDR1 MNHNS, CDR2 SASEGT. The CDR3 covers 14 residues. V dropped 6 bases and J dropped 0 bases, with 8 bases sitting between them. In nucleotides, the CDR3 is TGTGCCAGCAGCACACGGGCAACTAATGAAAAACTGTTTTTT. Translating gives CASSTRATNEKLFF.

Many counts were recorded for this clonotype. The genes are TRBV25-1 and TRBJ2-5, with unresolved D. The CDR3 runs to 15 residues. V lost 0 bases to trimming and J lost 2 bases, with 10 bases between them. Looked up from germline, CDR1 is MGHDK and CDR2 is SYGVNS. The DNA of the CDR3 is TGTGCCAGCAGTGAATATGAAACACTTCAAGAGACCCAGTACTTC. Protein: CASSEYETLQETQYF.

In its sample, this clonotype was seen many times. V is TRBV7-9 and J is TRBJ2-3; a weak D match, TRBD1 (6 bases). Germline values: CDR1 SEHNR, CDR2 FQNEAQ (reference sequence). The V end was cut by 9 bases, the J end by 2 bases, with 9 bases between. There are 12 residues in the CDR3. CDR3 DNA: TGTGCCAGGAGGGGGAACACAGATACGCAGTATTTT. Amino acid sequence: CARRGNTDTQYF. The variable domain in full, completed from reference TRBV7-9 and TRBJ2-3, reads DTGVSQNPRHKITKRGQNVTFRCDPISEHNRLYWYRQTLGQGPEFLTYFQNEAQLEKSRLLSDRFSAERPKGSFSTLEIQRTEQGDSAMYLCARRGNTDTQYFGPGTRLTVL.

The chain has TRBV3-1 and TRBJ2-4; a possible D gene is TRBD2 (5 bases). Germline V gives CDR1 LGHDT, CDR2 YNNKEL (reference sequence). The length of the CDR3 is 17 residues. V was clipped by 1 base and J by 6 bases, with 19 bases between them. The CDR3 loop is CASSQVTKGAYPNIQYF. The CDR3 DNA reads as TGTGCCAGCAGCCAAGTAACCAAGGGAGCATACCCAAACATTCAGTACTTC.

This clonotype was counted many times. The chain links TRBV20-1 to TRBJ1-2; D may be TRBD1 (5 bases). V lost 6 bases to trimming and J lost 6 bases, with 11 bases between them. The CDR3 runs 11 residues. Germline V gene sequence: CDR1 DFQATT, CDR2 SNEGSKA (reference sequence). CDR3: CSASGGNGYTF. The CDR3 DNA reads TGCAGTGCCTCGGGGGGGAATGGCTACACCTTC.

This clonotype occurred a few times. The CDR3 protein is CASSQGGDYGYNEQFF. The CDR3 nucleotides read TGCGCCAGCAGCCAAGGAGGGGATTACGGGTACAATGAGCAGTTCTTC. V and J are TRBV4-1 and TRBJ2-1, with D tentatively TRBD1 or TRBD2 (5 bases each). The V gene lost 1 base and the J gene lost 4 bases, with 14 bases spanning the gap. The CDR3 length is 16 residues. From germline, CDR1 is MGHRA and CDR2 YSYEKL.

This clonotype was recorded at least ten times. The CDR3 loop reads CASSPADSISTDTQYF. CDR3 nucleotides: TGTGCCAGCAGCCCGGCCGACAGTATCAGCACAGATACGCAGTATTTT. V and J are TRBV5-6 and TRBJ2-3, with D tentatively TRBD1 (5 bases). The V and J ends lost 4 bases and 0 bases respectively, with 15 bases between them. The CDR3 has 16 amino acids. The germline gives CDR1 SGHDT, CDR2 YYEEEE.

This clonotype was detected many times. One end of the junction varies from germline; a read error may be responsible. The chain joins TRBV3-1 to TRBJ1-3; 9 nucleotides match TRBD1. Germline V gives CDR1 LGHDT, CDR2 YNNKEL (reference sequence). This CDR3 contains 19 residues. The CDR3 spells CAGSPGQGAFRGTGNTIYF. The CDR3 DNA reads TGTGCCGGCAGCCCGGGACAGGGAGCCTTCAGGGGTACTGGAAACACCATATATTTT.

The table lists this clonotype with many counts. The chain carries TRBV20-1 and TRBJ1-1; D might be TRBD1 (6 bases). CDR1 and CDR2 from the germline V gene are DFQATT and SNEGSKA (reference sequence). V lost 5 bases, J lost 4 bases, and 17 bases lay in between. This CDR3 contains 14 residues. The CDR3 coding sequence is TGCAGTGCTTCACGGGGGCCGCCGGGCACTGAAGCTTTCTTT. Translation: CSASRGPPGTEAFF.

This clonotype appeared many times. V usage is TRBV20-1 and J usage is TRBJ1-1, with 8 positions matching TRBD1. The J segment lost 1 base and the V segment lost 3 bases, leaving 1 base of the junction unmatched. Germline V gene data show CDR1 as DFQATT and CDR2 as SNEGSKA (reference sequence). The CDR3 has 13 residues. The DNA for the CDR3 is TGCAGTGCTAGGGACAGGGCGAACACTGAAGCTTTCTTT. This encodes CSARDRANTEAFF.

This clonotype was recorded many times. The V and J genes are TRBV12-3 or TRBV12-4 and TRBJ1-5, with 10 bases lining up with TRBD1. CDR3 length equals 15 residues. V trimming: 4 bases; J trimming: 6 bases; junction bases outside the gene matches: 6. This CDR3 reads CASSSTGGRGQPQHF. The DNA for the CDR3 is TGTGCCAGCAGTTCGACAGGGGGCCGGGGTCAGCCCCAGCATTTT.